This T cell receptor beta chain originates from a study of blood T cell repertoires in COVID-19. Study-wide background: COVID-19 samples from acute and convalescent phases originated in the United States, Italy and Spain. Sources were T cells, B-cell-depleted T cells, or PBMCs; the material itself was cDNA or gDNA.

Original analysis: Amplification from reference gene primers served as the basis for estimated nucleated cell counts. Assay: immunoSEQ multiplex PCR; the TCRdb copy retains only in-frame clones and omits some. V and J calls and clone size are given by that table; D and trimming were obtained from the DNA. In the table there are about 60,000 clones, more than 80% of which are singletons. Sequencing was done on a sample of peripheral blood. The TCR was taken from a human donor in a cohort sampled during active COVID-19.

CDR3 sequence: CASSDNGMGAFF. The CDR3 DNA follows: TGTGCCAGCAGTGACAACGGGATGGGTGCGTTCTTC. The chain recombines TRBV2 with TRBJ2-1, with D tentatively TRBD2 (5 bases). Trimming removed 3 bases at V and 15 bases at J, with 15 bases between. The germline V gene has CDR1 SNHLY and CDR2 FYNNEI. The CDR3 loop spans 12 amino acids.